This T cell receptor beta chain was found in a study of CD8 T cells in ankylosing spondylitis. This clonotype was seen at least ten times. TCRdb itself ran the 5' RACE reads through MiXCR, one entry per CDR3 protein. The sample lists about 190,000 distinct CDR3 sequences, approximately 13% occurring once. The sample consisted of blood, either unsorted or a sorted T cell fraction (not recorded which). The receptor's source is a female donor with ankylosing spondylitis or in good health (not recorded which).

CDR3 sequence: CASSQVELRDTGELFF. Here the CDR3 DNA reads TGCGCCAGCAGCCAAGTTGAACTGAGGGACACCGGGGAGCTGTTTTTT. The V and J genes are TRBV4-3 and TRBJ2-2, with D possibly being TRBD2 (5 bases). Germline V gene lookup returns CDR1 LGHNA and CDR2 YSLEER. Trimming stripped 1 base from V and 3 bases from J, with 12 bases between. There are 16 residues in the CDR3.